The rows below give T cell receptor beta chains drawn from one sample of a study of blood T cells in healthy people across ages. TCRdb called the 5' RACE reads again in MiXCR, with one record for every CDR3 protein. The sample has about 1.8 million distinct CDR3 sequences; roughly 50% are singletons. The sample was blood. The receptors originated from a woman aged 40 to 50 in good health. Both conserved end residues are part of each CDR3. D genes are given only for firm matches. Some rows have no size entry. The others give once, few or many, or a class for an expanded clone.

v_gene	d_gene	abundance	j_gene	CDR3nt	CDR3aa
TRBV20-1	TRBD2	-	TRBJ2-1	TGCAGTGCTAGAGATCAAGATAGCGGGAAATACTCCTACAATGAGCAGTTCTTC	CSARDQDSGKYSYNEQFF
TRBV7-9	-	-	TRBJ1-4	TGTGCCAGCAGCCCCCAGGGACCGCACAATGAAAAACTGTTTTTT	CASSPQGPHNEKLFF
TRBV9	TRBD2	few	TRBJ2-3	TGTGCCAGCAGCGTAGGGGATAGCGGGGGCACAGATACGCAGTATTTT	CASSVGDSGGTDTQYF
TRBV27	TRBD1	-	TRBJ1-2	TGTGCCAGCCGTGAGACAGGGAGCTTCTCTGGCTACACCTTC	CASRETGSFSGYTF
TRBV3-1	TRBD1	-	TRBJ1-4	TGTGCCAGCAGCCAACCGGGACAGGGCTTTGAAAAACTGTTTTTT	CASSQPGQGFEKLFF
TRBV29-1	-	-	TRBJ2-5	TGCAGCGTTGGACAGCTCCCTACGGATAGTGAGCAGTACTTC	CSVGQLPTDSEQYF
TRBV20-1	-	-	TRBJ1-1	TGCAGTGCCGCACATAAACTCGGGGGCTGGAACACTGAAGCTTTCTTT	CSAAHKLGGWNTEAFF
TRBV6-5	-	-	TRBJ2-5	TGTGCCAGCAGTTACATCGGTTGGAGGGCTAGGTTATTTTGCGGTGAGCAGTACTTC	CASSYIGWRARLFCGEQYF
TRBV28	TRBD1	-	TRBJ2-5	TGTGCCGGATCCCACGGGACAGCGTACCAAGAGACCCAGTACTTC	CAGSHGTAYQETQYF
TRBV5-1	-	-	TRBJ2-3	TGCGCCAGCAGCGCTGGTCTGGCGGGAGATACGCAGTATTTT	CASSAGLAGDTQYF
TRBV21-1	-	-	TRBJ2-7	TGTGCCAGCAGCCCGGCGGGGTACGGCTACGAGCAGTACTTC	CASSPAGYGYEQYF
TRBV5-5	-	-	TRBJ2-4	TGTGCCAGCAGCGAACTGGGGGGTCCGGACATTCAGTACTTC	CASSELGGPDIQYF
TRBV19	TRBD1	-	TRBJ2-1	TGTGCCACCAAAGGCGACAGGGGGCAGGTTGAGCAGTTCTTC	CATKGDRGQVEQFF
TRBV27	TRBD2	-	TRBJ2-3	TGTGCCAGCAGACGGGGCACTGGGGGGGGGTCCACCCCAGATACGCAGTATTTT	CASRRGTGGGSTPDTQYF
TRBV20-1	TRBD1	-	TRBJ2-3	TGCAGTGCTAGGGCCGCGGACAGGGGAACAGATACGCAGTATTTT	CSARAADRGTDTQYF
TRBV4-2	-	-	TRBJ2-3	TGTGCCAGCAGCCAAGATGGATCTAAGCGCCTCACAGATACGCAGTATTTT	CASSQDGSKRLTDTQYF
TRBV29-1	TRBD2	-	TRBJ2-3	TGCAGCACTTCGACTAGCGGGAGCACAGATACGCAGTATTTT	CSTSTSGSTDTQYF
TRBV28	-	-	TRBJ1-5	TGTGCCAGCAAGGGGGGGCTAAATCAGCCCCAGCATTTT	CASKGGLNQPQHF
TRBV6-5	TRBD1	-	TRBJ2-1	TGTGTCAGCAGTCGGGACAGGGAGCAGTTCTTC	CVSSRDREQFF
TRBV12-3/TRBV12-4	-	once	TRBJ2-3	TGTGCCAGCAGTTTAGATGGGCACGGCACAGATACGCAGTATTTT	CASSLDGHGTDTQYF
TRBV24-1	-	-	TRBJ2-1	TGTGCCACCAGTGACAGTGACTGGGAAGAGACCCAGTTCTTC	CATSDSDWEETQFF
TRBV20-1	TRBD1	few	TRBJ2-7	TGCAGTGCTTCGGACAGGGAGACCGACGAGCAGTACTTC	CSASDRETDEQYF
TRBV6-2/TRBV6-3	TRBD2	few	TRBJ2-5	TGTGCCAGCAGTTACTCGAGGACTAGCGGGATTACGTACCAAGAGACCCAGTACTTC	CASSYSRTSGITYQETQYF
TRBV24-1	TRBD2	few	TRBJ2-5	TGTGCCACCAGTGATCGGGTAGCGGGGGATCTGGAGACCCAGTACTTC	CATSDRVAGDLETQYF
TRBV7-9	TRBD2	-	TRBJ2-1	TGTGCCAGCAGCAAAGTGGGGGGGGTTGTAGATGAGCAGTTCTTC	CASSKVGGVVDEQFF
TRBV20-1	-	-	TRBJ1-2	TGCAGTGCTAGAGACCCCAGGAACAGGGGCTACACCTTC	CSARDPRNRGYTF
TRBV28	-	few	TRBJ2-7	TGTGCCAGCAGTTTTATCAGCCGCTCCTACGAGCAGTACTTC	CASSFISRSYEQYF
TRBV3-1	-	-	TRBJ2-1	TGTGCCAGCAGCCAAGTAGGAGGTAGCAATGAGCAGTTCTTC	CASSQVGGSNEQFF
TRBV11-1	TRBD1	once	TRBJ2-1	TGTGCCAGCAGCTCCCGGGACAGGGGCTCCTACAATGAGCAGTTTTTC	CASSSRDRGSYNEQFF
TRBV7-2	-	-	TRBJ2-5	TGTGCCAGCAGCTTATCCCCCCGAACGAGAGGACAAGAGACCCAGTACTTC	CASSLSPRTRGQETQYF
TRBV20-1	-	few	TRBJ1-6	TGCAGTGCTAGAGGGCGCTCCTATAATTCACCCCTCCACTTT	CSARGRSYNSPLHF
TRBV15	-	few	TRBJ2-1	TGTGCCACCAGCAGAGATCTTCCCAGCAATGAGCAGTTCTTC	CATSRDLPSNEQFF
TRBV6-2/TRBV6-3	TRBD2	-	TRBJ2-5	TGTGCCAGCAGTTATGGCCTAGCGGATTTCGGAGAGACCCAGTACTTC	CASSYGLADFGETQYF
TRBV5-1	-	few	TRBJ2-5	TGCGCCAGCAGCGGACCGGGGCAAGAGACCCAGTACTTC	CASSGPGQETQYF
TRBV28	-	-	TRBJ2-3	TGTGCCAGCAGTTCCCCACAAGAGCGTTACACAGATACGCAGTATTTT	CASSSPQERYTDTQYF
TRBV28	TRBD1	-	TRBJ2-3	TGTGCCAGCAGTTTACCAGGGGGCAAGGCTACGCAGTATTTT	CASSLPGGKATQYF
TRBV6-5	TRBD1	-	TRBJ2-5	TGTGCCAGCAGTTACGACAGGGGCTGGGAGACCCAGTACTTC	CASSYDRGWETQYF
TRBV20-1	-	-	TRBJ2-7	TGCAGTGCCCTCGGAAGGGACCTCTCCTACGAGCAGTACTTC	CSALGRDLSYEQYF
TRBV7-9	-	-	TRBJ1-5	TGTGCCAGCAGCCCGGTTCAGCCCCAGCATTTT	CASSPVQPQHF
TRBV2	TRBD1	-	TRBJ2-1	TGTGCCAGCAGAGTCGGGACAGGGTACTACAATGAGCAGTTCTTC	CASRVGTGYYNEQFF
TRBV6-4	-	-	TRBJ1-6	TGTGCCAGCAGTGAGTCCACAGGGAGAAATTCACCCCTCCACTTT	CASSESTGRNSPLHF
TRBV7-2	-	-	TRBJ2-1	TGTGCCAGCAGCTCGATGAGCCTGGCGGGGCGGGCCAATGAGCAGTTCTTC	CASSSMSLAGRANEQFF
TRBV9	-	-	TRBJ2-7	TGTGCCAGCAGCGAACAACAGGGGGGGCAGAATGAGCAGTACTTC	CASSEQQGGQNEQYF
TRBV29-1	-	-	TRBJ2-1	TGCAGCGTTGTGGAGGGGGCTTACGGTGAGCAGTTCTTC	CSVVEGAYGEQFF
TRBV12-3/TRBV12-4	-	-	TRBJ2-5	TGTGCCAGCAGTGACCCGGCTGGAGAGACCCAGTACTTC	CASSDPAGETQYF
TRBV3-1	-	-	TRBJ1-6	TGTGCCGGCACCGGCGGGGGGAATGATCTCCACTTT	CAGTGGGNDLHF